Described below is a single TCR beta chain sequence and its context. This specimen comes from a study of blood T cell repertoires in COVID-19. This CDR3 spans 15 amino acids. The germline gives CDR1 SGDLS, CDR2 YYNGEE. With 1 base clipped from V and 4 bases from J, the junction kept 6 bases outside the gene matches. Source study methods: Estimation of nucleated cell counts was performed using reference gene primer amplification. TCRdb keeps only in-frame clones here, not all; method: immunoSEQ multiplex PCR. Clone size and V and J calls were adopted from that table, with D and trimming inferred from the DNA. Of roughly 150,000 clones in the sample, nearly 85% were seen once.

Sequencing was carried out using peripheral blood. This clonotype originated in a human donor in a cohort sampled during active COVID-19. The J gene is TRBJ2-5, the V gene TRBV9; TRBD1 matches at 8 bases. The CDR3 DNA sequence: TGTGCCAGCAGCGTAAGGACAGGGTCTTTAGAGACCCAGTACTTC. This sequence encodes CASSVRTGSLETQYF.